This TCR beta chain appears in the sequencing data of a study of CD8 T cells in ankylosing spondylitis. General study findings and limits: Some of the motif variants had earlier been found in reactive arthritis patients' fluid and blood. Ankylosing spondylitis blood seemed to carry a telltale TCR beta motif made of about 8 highly homologous variants. The study looked at matched synovial fluid samples from ankylosing spondylitis patients. Disease-linked clones were reported to be significantly enriched there. Peripheral blood held disease-linked clones only at relatively low frequency, and these were CD8+.

There are a few counts of this clonotype. Its target is unknown. V was trimmed by 0 bases and J by 8 bases, leaving 9 bases between them. CDR3 length: 13 residues. Germline values: CDR1 SGHRS, CDR2 YFSETQ. Quantitative 5'-RACE with molecular barcodes was used to make the TCR beta libraries. Using its own MiXCR run on the 5' RACE reads, TCRdb lists one record per CDR3 protein. The sample holds some 840,000 distinct CDR3 sequences, about 10% seen once. This chain uses TRBV5-1 with TRBJ1-5; D is unclear. The receptor was isolated from a male donor with ankylosing spondylitis. The sequenced sample was blood, either unsorted or a sorted T cell fraction (not recorded which). CDR3 loop: CASSLGSGEPQHF. The DNA for the CDR3 is TGCGCCAGCAGCTTGGGCTCGGGTGAGCCCCAGCATTTT. Full variable domain (remainder filled in from reference TRBV5-1 and TRBJ1-5): KAGVTQTPRYLIKTRGQQVTLSCSPISGHRSVSWYQQTPGQGLQFLFEYFSETQRNKGNFPGRFSGRQFSNSRSEMNVSTLELGDSALYLCASSLGSGEPQHFGDGTRLSIL.